This TCR beta chain came from a study of blood T cell repertoires in COVID-19. Across the study: There were acute and convalescent COVID-19 samples, and they came from the United States, Italy and Spain.

The participants were between roughly 18 and 90 years old and came from about two dozen US areas. Participants reported their clinical history, and cohort assignment relied on those reports. Per germline, CDR1 GTSNPN and CDR2 SVGIG (reference sequence). V was pared by 3 bases and J by 0 bases, with 12 bases between. The CDR3 is 15 residues long. How the authors handled the data: Reference gene primer amplification gave nucleated cell count estimates. The assay was immunoSEQ multiplex PCR, and TCRdb's table has in-frame clones only and misses some. That table supplies the V and J calls and clone size; D and trimming were determined from the DNA. Seen here are approximately 250,000 clones, 88% observed once, and the top ten hold about 1.2%.

The chain has TRBV30 and TRBJ2-1, with D perhaps TRBD2 (5 bases). The sequencing sample was made of PBMCs or T cells enriched from blood (not recorded which). The TCR originated in a woman between 40 and 50 years old with acute COVID-19. DNA for the CDR3: TGTGCCTGGAGCAAGGTAGCGTCCTCCTACAATGAGCAGTTCTTC. It is translated as CAWSKVASSYNEQFF.